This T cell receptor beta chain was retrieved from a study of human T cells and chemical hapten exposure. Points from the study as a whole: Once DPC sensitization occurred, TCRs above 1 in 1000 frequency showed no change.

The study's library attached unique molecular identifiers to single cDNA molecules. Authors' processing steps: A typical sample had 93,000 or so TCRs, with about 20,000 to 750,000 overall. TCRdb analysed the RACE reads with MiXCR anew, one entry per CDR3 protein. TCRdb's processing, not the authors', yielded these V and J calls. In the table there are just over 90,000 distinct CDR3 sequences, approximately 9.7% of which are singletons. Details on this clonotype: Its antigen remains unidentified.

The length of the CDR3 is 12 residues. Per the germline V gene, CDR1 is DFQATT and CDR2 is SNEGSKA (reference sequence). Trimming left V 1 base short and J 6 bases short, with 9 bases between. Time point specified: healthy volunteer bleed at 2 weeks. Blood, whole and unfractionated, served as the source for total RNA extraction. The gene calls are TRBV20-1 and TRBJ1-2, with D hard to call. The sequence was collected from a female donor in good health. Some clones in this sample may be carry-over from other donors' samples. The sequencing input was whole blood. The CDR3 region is CSARGTLDGYTF. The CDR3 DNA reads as TGCAGTGCTAGAGGGACCTTAGATGGCTACACCTTC.